These 30 T cell receptor beta chains came from one sample sequenced in a study of T-cell reconstitution after alpha-beta-depleted transplantation in children. A TCRbeta library incorporating unique molecular identifiers was prepared. One entry per CDR3 protein results from TCRdb running MiXCR on the PCR reads. The data contain about 200,000 distinct CDR3 sequences, approximately 6.9% of them singletons. The source material was PBMCs, sampled before TCRalphabeta/CD19-depleted stem cell transplant. Receptors originate from a boy under 10 years old with acute lymphoblastic leukemia, due to receive a stem cell transplant.

This clonotype was counted only a few times. The V call is TRBV20-1, the J call TRBJ1-4; a weak D match, TRBD1 (6 bases). Germline V gene sequence: CDR1 DFQATT, CDR2 SNEGSKA (reference sequence). Trimming took off 5 bases at V and 10 bases at J, with 11 bases between the two ends. CDR3 size: 11 residues. The CDR3 spells CSAFGQLKLFF. The DNA of the CDR3 is TGCAGTGCTTTTGGACAGCTAAAACTGTTTTTT.

At least ten counts were recorded for this clonotype. This sequence joins TRBV29-1 and TRBJ2-7; D may be TRBD1 (6 bases). CDR1 and CDR2 (germline): SQVTM, ANQGSEA. The CDR3 contains 12 residues. The V and J ends lost 6 bases and 7 bases respectively, with 16 bases between them. CDR3 protein: CSVSGTTSEQYF. For the CDR3, the DNA is TGCAGCGTCTCCGGGACAACGTCGGAGCAGTACTTC.

This clonotype was counted only a few times. This chain uses TRBV5-1 with TRBJ2-2; D possibly matches TRBD1 or TRBD2 (7 bases each). This CDR3 is built from 16 residues. Germline V CDR1 and CDR2: SGHRS, YFSETQ. V lost 2 bases and J lost 3, with 14 bases in between. CDR3 in DNA: TGCGCCAGCAGCTTCCTACAGGGGAGGGACACCGGGGAGCTGTTTTTT. Translating gives CASSFLQGRDTGELFF.

The chain has TRBV5-1 and TRBJ2-1; 8 nucleotides line up with TRBD2. The CDR3 runs to 15 residues. Germline V gene lookup returns CDR1 SGHRS and CDR2 YFSETQ. V lost 3 bases, J lost 0 bases, and 2 bases stayed unmatched. The CDR3 nucleotides are TGCGCCAGCAGCTGGACTAGCCCCTCCTACAATGAGCAGTTCTTC. This gives the protein CASSWTSPSYNEQFF.

Ten or more counts support this clonotype. The rearrangement joins TRBV5-1 to TRBJ2-3, with D perhaps matching TRBD1 (5 bases). Per the germline V gene, CDR1 is SGHRS and CDR2 is YFSETQ. This CDR3 region has 15 residues. The V end was cut by 3 bases, the J end by 1 base, with 12 bases between. CDR3 loop: CASSSSGSGTDTQYF. The CDR3 DNA sequence: TGCGCCAGCAGCTCCTCAGGGTCCGGCACAGATACGCAGTATTTT.

V and J are TRBV28 and TRBJ1-2, with TRBD1 matching over 8 bases. This CDR3 has 15 amino acids. CDR1 is MDHEN, CDR2 SYDVKM, per germline. Trimming cost V 6 bases and J 4 bases; bases outside gene matches: 10. CDR3 sequence (DNA): TGTGCCAGCAGGGCGGGACAGGCTCCGTCCTATGGCTACACCTTC. Protein product: CASRAGQAPSYGYTF.

This clonotype was seen a few times. V usage is TRBV20-1 and J usage is TRBJ2-3; 11 positions agree with TRBD2. The CDR3 has 16 residues. The germline CDR1 and CDR2 sequences are DFQATT and SNEGSKA (reference sequence). With 1 base clipped from V and 0 bases from J, the junction kept 3 bases outside the gene matches. CDR3 sequence reads: CSARVGLAGSTDTQYF. DNA of the CDR3: TGCAGTGCTAGAGTCGGACTAGCGGGTAGCACAGATACGCAGTATTTT.

This clonotype was seen ten or more times. This chain joins TRBV2 and TRBJ2-5, with D perhaps matching TRBD1 (6 bases). With 7 bases removed from V and 1 base from J, the gap between germline ends came to 10 bases. CDR1 SNHLY and CDR2 FYNNEI come from the germline V gene. CDR3 length: 13 residues. CDR3 sequence reads: CASNGQIQETQYF. The CDR3 nucleotides are TGTGCCAGCAATGGACAGATCCAAGAGACCCAGTACTTC.

This clonotype was seen many times. The J gene is TRBJ2-7, the V gene TRBV20-1, with 9 bases identical to TRBD1. The CDR3 runs 12 residues. The V gene end was trimmed by 6 bases and the J gene end by 2 bases; junction bases not matched to a gene: 2. The germline V gene has CDR1 DFQATT and CDR2 SNEGSKA (reference sequence). As DNA, the CDR3 is TGCAGTGCCGACAGGGGGGCCTACGAGCAGTACTTC. Residues: CSADRGAYEQYF.

This clonotype was seen many times. The V call is TRBV7-9, the J call TRBJ2-7; weak D call: TRBD1 (5 bases). V was clipped by 6 bases and J by 3 bases, with 12 bases between them. Germline V gene data show CDR1 as SEHNR and CDR2 as FQNEAQ (reference sequence). The CDR3 runs to 13 residues. The CDR3 DNA sequence: TGTGCCAGCAGGCAGGGTCAGCACTACGAGCAGTACTTC. As protein: CASRQGQHYEQYF.

This clonotype has at least ten counts. The chain couples TRBV7-7 to TRBJ2-2; 10 nucleotides match TRBD2. Germline values: CDR1 SSHAT, CDR2 FNYEAQ (reference sequence). CDR3 length: 16 residues. Losses at the gene ends were 5 bases for V and 1 base for J; bases not matched to a gene: 4. The chain's CDR3 is CASSLVAGGNTGELFF. The CDR3 nucleotides are TGTGCCAGCAGCCTTGTAGCGGGAGGGAACACCGGGGAGCTGTTTTTT.

This clonotype was detected only a few times. The chain has TRBV7-9 and TRBJ2-4; 7 bases fit TRBD1. V was pared by 5 bases and J by 5 bases, with 9 bases of the junction left unmatched. Germline CDR1 is SEHNR and CDR2 is FQNEAQ (reference sequence). The CDR3 loop spans 15 amino acids. CDR3 in DNA: TGTGCCAGCAGCCCCCGTCGGGACAGTGAAAACATTCAGTACTTC. It encodes CASSPRRDSENIQYF.

The table lists this clonotype with many counts. V is TRBV29-1 and J is TRBJ1-1, with D possibly TRBD1 on 5 matching bases. The CDR3 length is 11 residues. The germline gives CDR1 SQVTM, CDR2 ANQGSEA. Trimming took 6 bases from V and 1 from J, leaving 6 bases between them. CDR3 nucleotides: TGCAGCGTAACAGGGAACACTGAAGCTTTCTTT. Encoded protein: CSVTGNTEAFF.

V is TRBV14 and J is TRBJ2-7; no clear D gene. With 1 base removed from V and 1 base from J, the gap between germline ends came to 8 bases. Germline CDR1 is SGHDN and CDR2 is FVKESK. The CDR3 has 14 amino acids. This CDR3 is CASSQVPDSYEQYF. The CDR3, as DNA: TGTGCCAGCAGCCAAGTTCCAGATTCCTACGAGCAGTACTTC.

The rearrangement joins TRBV7-2 to TRBJ1-2; D gene unclear. Germline V gene sequence: CDR1 SGHTA, CDR2 FQGNSA. Trimming took off 6 bases at V and 1 base at J, with 15 bases between the two ends. The CDR3 spans 15 residues. The CDR3 loop is CASSLRIRLNYGYTF. The CDR3 DNA reads TGTGCCAGCAGTCTTAGGATAAGGCTTAACTATGGCTACACCTTC.

The chain has TRBV6-5 and TRBJ1-3, with D perhaps TRBD1 (5 bases). Between the trimmed V and J ends, which lost 0 bases and 0 bases, there was a span of 12 bases. The length of the CDR3 is 17 residues. The germline gives CDR1 MNHEY, CDR2 SVGAGI. The CDR3, as DNA: TGTGCCAGCAGTTACTCGAACAGGATCAGCTCTGGAAACACCATATATTTT. It translates to CASSYSNRISSGNTIYF.

This clonotype was seen many times. The chain is built from TRBV5-1 and TRBJ2-1, with D possibly called TRBD1 or TRBD2 (5 bases each). The ends were cut back, 1 base at V and 3 bases at J, with 11 bases in the middle. CDR3 size: 15 residues. From germline, CDR1 is SGHRS and CDR2 YFSETQ. CDR3 loop: CASSLYGTDYNEQFF. For the CDR3, the DNA is TGCGCCAGCAGCTTGTATGGGACGGACTACAATGAGCAGTTCTTC. The full variable domain, rest sourced from reference TRBV5-1 and TRBJ2-1, is KAGVTQTPRYLIKTRGQQVTLSCSPISGHRSVSWYQQTPGQGLQFLFEYFSETQRNKGNFPGRFSGRQFSNSRSEMNVSTLELGDSALYLCASSLYGTDYNEQFFGPGTRLTVL.

This clonotype was recorded many times. V is TRBV28 and J is TRBJ1-1; unclear D gene. CDR1 is MDHEN, CDR2 SYDVKM, per germline. With 5 bases removed from V and 1 base from J, the gap between germline ends came to 14 bases. The CDR3 sequence is 15 residues long. The CDR3, as DNA: TGTGCCAGCAGTAGAACGCAGCCCGGGAACACTGAAGCTTTCTTT. Translation gives CASSRTQPGNTEAFF.

Comments on this clonotype: This clone may be a read error of a much larger clone one base away. Since no conserved phenylalanine or tryptophan closes the CDR3, a read error is the likely cause. DNA of the CDR3: TGTGCCAGCAGTGAAAATTGGGCTTCACCCCTCCACTGT. It specifies CASSENWASPLHC. J is TRBJ1-6 and V is TRBV2, with D uncertain. The CDR3 spans 13 residues. V dropped 2 bases and J dropped 9 bases, with 8 bases sitting between them. Germline CDR1 reads SNHLY; CDR2 reads FYNNEI.

This clonotype was recorded many times. The chain carries TRBV15 and TRBJ2-5; 7 positions match TRBD2. J was trimmed by 2 bases and V by 1 base; bases with no gene match: 4. Germline CDR1 reads LNHNV; CDR2 reads YYDKDF (reference sequence). This CDR3 contains 15 residues. The CDR3 sequence: CATSRAGAGQETQYF. The CDR3 nucleotides read TGTGCCACCAGCAGAGCGGGAGCGGGACAAGAGACCCAGTACTTC.

The chain links TRBV28 to TRBJ2-7, with unresolved D. This CDR3 spans 13 amino acids. Germline CDR1 and CDR2: MDHEN and SYDVKM. V dropped 5 bases and J dropped 3 bases, with 11 bases sitting between them. The CDR3: CASSPPRVYEQYF. Here the CDR3 DNA reads TGTGCCAGCAGTCCCCCCCGGGTCTACGAGCAGTACTTC.

This clonotype was seen at least ten times. The CDR3 here is CATSRVGGGVWDEQFF. In nucleotides, the CDR3 is TGTGCCACCAGCAGAGTAGGAGGGGGCGTTTGGGATGAGCAGTTCTTC. V usage is TRBV15 and J usage is TRBJ2-1, with TRBD1 as a possible D gene (7 bases). Per germline, CDR1 LNHNV and CDR2 YYDKDF (reference sequence). The germline V and J ends were trimmed by 1 base and 8 bases, with 18 bases remaining between them. There are 16 residues in the CDR3.

This clonotype has more than one count but fewer than ten. The chain joins TRBV5-1 to TRBJ2-5, with 9 bases aligning to TRBD2. Trimming took 0 bases from V and 0 from J; bases not matched to a gene: 3. This CDR3 contains 16 residues. Germline CDR1 and CDR2: SGHRS and YFSETQ. Here the CDR3 reads CASSLASGEYQETQYF. Here the CDR3 DNA reads TGCGCCAGCAGCTTGGCTAGCGGGGAGTACCAAGAGACCCAGTACTTC.

This clonotype appeared many times. The rearrangement uses TRBV5-1 and TRBJ2-7, with 10 bases aligning to TRBD2. Germline V CDR1 and CDR2: SGHRS, YFSETQ. The V segment lost 1 base and the J segment 5 bases; nucleotides outside the gene matches: 3. This CDR3 region has 14 residues. The DNA for the CDR3 is TGCGCCAGCAGCTTGTCCGGGACTAGCGACGAGCAGTACTTC. This encodes CASSLSGTSDEQYF.

The chain couples TRBV3-1 to TRBJ2-7, with 8 nucleotides matching TRBD1. The CDR3 is made up of 13 amino acids. V shed 6 bases, J shed 3 bases, and the junction held 4 bases outside the gene matches. In germline, CDR1 is LGHDT, CDR2 YNNKEL (reference sequence). In nucleotides, the CDR3 is TGTGCCAGCAGTCGACAGGGGATCTACGAGCAGTACTTC. This sequence encodes CASSRQGIYEQYF.

This clonotype appeared many times. This rearrangement joins TRBV4-3 to TRBJ2-4; 7 bases are shared with TRBD2. The V gene's germline CDR1 is LGHNA and CDR2 YSLEER. With 0 bases clipped from V and 8 bases from J, the junction kept 4 bases outside the gene matches. There are 14 residues in the CDR3. The CDR3 region is CASSQDAAGDIQYF. CDR3 in DNA: TGCGCCAGCAGCCAAGATGCCGCGGGAGACATTCAGTACTTC.

A note on this clonotype: This may stem from a read error, because a much larger clone lies one nucleotide away. The V call is TRBV25-1, the J call TRBJ2-3; D is perhaps TRBD2 (6 bases). The CDR3 has 17 amino acids. Between the trimmed V and J ends, which lost 2 bases and 0 bases, there was a span of 15 bases. Per the germline V gene, CDR1 is MGHDK and CDR2 is SYGVNS. The CDR3 coding sequence is TGTGCCAGCAGTGAAATCCCCGGGACTGCCAGCACAGATACGCAGTATTTT. This encodes CASSEIPGTASTDTQYF. The variable domain in full, with the rest retrieved from reference TRBV25-1 and TRBJ2-3, is EADIYQTPRYLVIGTGKKITLECSQTMGHDKMYWYQQDPGMELHLIHYSYGVNSTEKGDLSSESTVSRIRTEHFPLTLESARPSHTSQYLCASSEIPGTASTDTQYFGPGTRLTVL.

This chain links TRBV7-9 with TRBJ2-3, with D possibly matching TRBD1 (7 bases). Germline V CDR1 and CDR2: SEHNR, FQNEAQ (reference sequence). The CDR3 has 17 amino acids. V lost 4 bases and J 3 bases, leaving 20 bases between the germline ends. CDR3 nucleotides: TGTGCCAGCAGCTCGTCGGTACAGGGGAGGCGGACAGATACGCAGTATTTT. This encodes CASSSSVQGRRTDTQYF.

There are many counts of this clonotype. The V and J genes are TRBV12-3 or TRBV12-4 and TRBJ1-6; D remains unclear. V lost 3 bases and J 5 bases, leaving 8 bases between the germline ends. The CDR3 has 14 amino acids. The CDR3 reads CASSLRAHNSPLHF. The CDR3 DNA reads as TGTGCCAGCAGTTTGCGTGCTCATAATTCACCCCTCCACTTT.

There are many counts of this clonotype. The chain combines TRBV12-3 or TRBV12-4 with TRBJ1-5; the D gene is possibly TRBD1 (6 bases). The CDR3 is made up of 15 amino acids. The V end lost 8 bases, the J end lost 3 bases, and 17 bases lay between the germline ends. The CDR3: CASGYGRGYNQPQHF. The DNA of the CDR3 is TGTGCCAGCGGGTATGGCAGGGGTTACAATCAGCCCCAGCATTTT.